The 29 T cell receptor beta chains below all came from one sample that was sequenced in a study of T cell responses to AZD1222 COVID-19 vaccine. TCRdb keeps only in-frame clones here, not all; method: immunoSEQ multiplex PCR. The data contain about 100,000 clones, about 89% of them singletons. Sequencing was performed on peripheral blood, taken on day 0 of AZD1222 vaccination. These receptors were obtained from an adult in good health.

V gene TRBV7-6 combines with J gene TRBJ1-2, with D perhaps TRBD1 (6 bases). The ends were cut back, 1 base at V and 4 bases at J, with 16 bases in the middle. Germline-derived CDR1 and CDR2 are SGHVS and FNYEAQ. This CDR3 comprises 16 residues. The CDR3 coding sequence is TGTGCCAGCAGCTTAGAGATTATCAGGGGCGCCTATGGCTACACCTTC. Translating gives CASSLEIIRGAYGYTF.

The V gene is TRBV28, the J gene TRBJ1-2, with 7 bases fitting TRBD1. This CDR3 region has 14 residues. V shed 5 bases, J shed 8 bases, and the junction held 11 bases outside the gene matches. Per the germline V gene, CDR1 is MDHEN and CDR2 is SYDVKM. CDR3 sequence: CASSRTGVARGYTF. The CDR3 DNA is TGTGCCAGCAGTCGTACAGGGGTCGCCCGGGGCTACACCTTC.

The V and J genes are TRBV19 and TRBJ2-1; TRBD1 matches at 9 bases. This CDR3 is 15 amino acids long. Trimming removed 5 bases from V and 3 bases from J; junction bases left unmatched: 5. Germline V gene data show CDR1 as LNHDA and CDR2 as SQIVND (reference sequence). CDR3 nucleotides: TGTGCCAGTAGTCCCAGACAGGGGGGCTACAATGAGCAGTTCTTC. Translation gives CASSPRQGGYNEQFF.

This clone has a handful of counts. At one boundary the junction diverges from the germline segment, which might be a read error. The chain is built from TRBV7-7 and TRBJ2-2, with 13 nucleotides matching TRBD2. This CDR3 is 22 amino acids long. Germline CDR1 and CDR2: SSHAT and FNYEAQ (reference sequence). The chain's CDR3 is CASSRTRQGGVGLAGVAGELFF. The CDR3 region has the DNA TGTGCTAGCAGCCGGACCAGACAGGGCGGCGTAGGACTAGCGGGAGTAGCCGGGGAGCTGTTTTTT. The full variable domain, rest sourced from reference TRBV7-7 and TRBJ2-2, is GAGVSQSPRYKVTKRGQDVTLRCDPISSHATLYWYQQALGQGPEFLTYFNYEAQPDKSGLPSDRFSAERPEGSISTLTIQRTEQRDSAMYRCASSRTRQGGVGLAGVAGELFFGEGSRLTVL.

The J gene is TRBJ1-1, the V gene TRBV6-2 or TRBV6-3, with unresolved D. Per the germline V gene, CDR1 is MNHEY and CDR2 is SVGEGT. This CDR3 region has 15 residues. V was pared by 2 bases and J by 5 bases, with 15 bases between. CDR3 bases: TGTGCCAGCAGTTACGCCGTGGAGGCTAGGACTGAAGCTTTCTTT. Residues: CASSYAVEARTEAFF.

The CDR3 loop reads CASSPDRKKEQYF. In DNA form, the CDR3 reads TGTGCCAGCAGCCCGGACAGGAAAAAGGAGCAGTACTTC. The chain combines TRBV11-2 with TRBJ2-7; 7 bases agree with TRBD1. The CDR3 sequence is 13 residues long. V shed 5 bases and J 7 bases; nucleotides not matched to a gene: 8. The germline CDR1 and CDR2 sequences are SGHAT and FQNNGV.

The chain recombines TRBV21-1 with TRBJ1-2; the D call in the table, TRBD1, was not verified against the DNA. TRBV21-1 is a pseudogene segment. This CDR3 is built from 16 residues. CDR3 region: CASSKAETGGPYGYTF. As DNA, the CDR3 is TGTGCCAGCAGCAAAGCCGAGACAGGGGGGCCGTATGGCTACACCTTC.

V is TRBV6-5 and J is TRBJ2-7; the D gene could be TRBD1 or TRBD2 (7 bases each). Trimming took 6 bases from V and 5 from J, leaving 17 bases between them. Germline values: CDR1 MNHEY, CDR2 SVGAGI. The CDR3 runs 14 residues. CDR3 residues: CASSSPGGRDEQYF. The CDR3 nucleotides read TGTGCCAGCAGCTCTCCAGGGGGGAGGGACGAGCAGTACTTC.

This chain uses TRBV7-3 with TRBJ2-3; 7 bases align to TRBD2. The trim removed 4 bases at V and 3 bases at J, leaving 10 bases unmatched. This CDR3 is 16 amino acids long. Germline V gives CDR1 SGHTA, CDR2 FQGTGA. CDR3 bases: TGTGCCAGCAGCTCGGGCCACCTCGGGAGGACAGATACGCAGTATTTT. Its translation: CASSSGHLGRTDTQYF.

The gene calls are TRBV5-1 and TRBJ2-5; 9 nucleotides agree with TRBD1. The V segment lost 0 bases and the J segment 6 bases; nucleotides outside the gene matches: 3. This CDR3 is 14 amino acids long. Germline lookup yields CDR1 SGHRS and CDR2 YFSETQ. The CDR3 spells CASSLGQGEKTQYF. CDR3 nucleotides: TGCGCCAGCAGCTTGGGACAGGGGGAGAAGACCCAGTACTTC.

This clone has just one count. This chain links TRBV27 with TRBJ1-6; D gene unclear. The CDR3 sequence is 14 residues long. Germline CDR1 reads MNHEY; CDR2 reads SMNVEV (reference sequence). The V and J ends lost 5 bases and 5 bases respectively, with 10 bases between them. The CDR3 DNA follows: TGTGCCAGCAGTCTTCGACCCCATAATTCACCCCTCCACTTT. This translates into CASSLRPHNSPLHF.

This clone is a singleton in its sample. The chain combines TRBV28 with TRBJ1-3; D perhaps matches TRBD1 (5 bases). The germline V gene encodes CDR1 MDHEN and CDR2 SYDVKM. The CDR3 is made up of 12 amino acids. Between the trimmed V and J ends, which lost 8 bases and 12 bases, there was a span of 17 bases. The DNA for the CDR3 is TGTGCCAGCGCTTACTCCCGGGACGGCATATATTTT. It yields the protein CASAYSRDGIYF.

The V gene is TRBV30, the J gene TRBJ1-2; D unclear. V was clipped by 7 bases and J by 5 bases, with 11 bases between them. The CDR3 is 11 residues long. Per germline, CDR1 GTSNPN and CDR2 SVGIG (reference sequence). As DNA, the CDR3 is TGTGCCTCCGAGGCGTATTATGGCTACACCTTC. It specifies CASEAYYGYTF.

The V gene is TRBV24-1, the J gene TRBJ2-1; 7 nucleotides agree with TRBD1. The junction had 4 bases not matched to a gene; V was cut back by 3 bases and J by 0 bases. Germline CDR1 is KGHDR and CDR2 is SFDVKD. The CDR3 has 16 amino acids. Here the CDR3 reads CATSDITGVSYNEQFF. CDR3 nucleotide sequence: TGTGCCACCAGTGATATAACAGGGGTCTCCTACAATGAGCAGTTCTTC.

CDR3: CSGRQGDREQFF. CDR3 nucleotide sequence: TGCAGCGGGAGGCAGGGGGATAGGGAGCAGTTCTTC. The rearrangement uses TRBV29-1 and TRBJ2-1; 7 bases agree with TRBD1. Germline CDR1 and CDR2: SQVTM and ANQGSEA. The V segment lost 7 bases and the J segment 10 bases; nucleotides outside the gene matches: 10. The CDR3 contains 12 residues.

This chain joins TRBV14 and TRBJ2-1, with 15 bases aligning to TRBD2. V lost 1 base, J lost 7 bases, and 2 bases stayed unmatched. Germline CDR1 is SGHDN and CDR2 is FVKESK. The CDR3 spans 16 residues. The CDR3 DNA follows: TGTGCCAGCAGCCAAGCCGGGACTAGCGGGAGGAATGAGCAGTTCTTC. Amino acids: CASSQAGTSGRNEQFF.

The CDR3: CAWSVTRGGGYTF. CDR3 DNA: TGTGCCTGGAGTGTAACTAGGGGGGGTGGCTACACCTTC. The V and J genes are TRBV30 and TRBJ1-2; a possible D gene is TRBD1 (6 bases). The ends were cut back, 0 bases at V and 7 bases at J, with 12 bases in the middle. Germline CDR1 is GTSNPN and CDR2 is SVGIG (reference sequence). The CDR3 extends over 13 amino acids.

V usage is TRBV7-2 and J usage is TRBJ1-5; 9 bases line up with TRBD1. Trimming at V came to 2 bases and at J to 4 bases, leaving 9 bases not matched to a gene. Per germline, CDR1 SGHTA and CDR2 FQGNSA. The CDR3 runs 17 residues. The CDR3 DNA follows: TGTGCCAGCAGCTTATTTACAGGGGGCGCGGGGAATCAGCCCCAGCATTTT. This encodes CASSLFTGGAGNQPQHF.

The chain links TRBV11-2 to TRBJ2-1; 16 bases map to TRBD2. CDR3 length: 18 amino acids. The V and J ends lost 1 base and 7 bases, in that order; junction bases with no gene match: 7. Germline V CDR1 and CDR2: SGHAT, FQNNGV. Here the CDR3 reads CASSLAAGTSGRGNEQFF. The CDR3 region has the DNA TGTGCCAGCAGCTTAGCCGCCGGGACTAGCGGGAGGGGAAATGAGCAGTTCTTC.

This clone has just one count. The rearrangement uses TRBV5-1 and TRBJ2-5, with 7 bases matching TRBD2. CDR3 length: 15 residues. V lost 2 bases, J lost 4 bases, and 8 bases stayed unmatched. CDR1 is SGHRS, CDR2 YFSETQ, per germline. In DNA form, the CDR3 reads TGCGCCAGCAGCTTACAACTAGCGAGGGGAGAGACCCAGTACTTC. Translated, it gives CASSLQLARGETQYF.

The V call is TRBV27, the J call TRBJ1-5, with D possibly TRBD1 on 6 matching bases. This CDR3 region has 15 residues. The V end lost 6 bases, the J end lost 4 bases, and 16 bases lay between the germline ends. In germline, CDR1 is MNHEY, CDR2 SMNVEV (reference sequence). For the CDR3, the DNA is TGTGCCAGCAGCTGGGATCCAACAGGGAATCAGCCCCAGCATTTT. This gives the protein CASSWDPTGNQPQHF.

V gene TRBV29-1 combines with J gene TRBJ1-2; D possibly corresponds to TRBD1 (5 bases). Per the germline V gene, CDR1 is SQVTM and CDR2 is ANQGSEA. With 5 bases removed from V and 4 bases from J, the gap between germline ends came to 20 bases. CDR3 size: 15 residues. The chain's CDR3 is CSVNFAAGPLYGYTF. In DNA, the CDR3 is TGCAGCGTTAATTTTGCTGCGGGGCCCCTCTATGGCTACACCTTC.

This sequence joins TRBV7-2 and TRBJ1-2; TRBD1 agrees at 7 bases. CDR3 length: 13 amino acids. CDR1 SGHTA and CDR2 FQGNSA come from the germline V gene. J was trimmed by 4 bases and V by 3 bases; bases with no gene match: 2. This CDR3 reads CASSFDRVYGYTF. The CDR3 nucleotides are TGTGCCAGCAGCTTCGACAGGGTCTATGGCTACACCTTC. The full variable domain, rest sourced from reference TRBV7-2 and TRBJ1-2, is GAGVSQSPSNKVTEKGKDVELRCDPISGHTALYWYRQSLGQGLEFLIYFQGNSAPDKSGLPSDRFSAERTGGSVSTLTIQRTQQEDSAVYLCASSFDRVYGYTFGSGTRLTVV.

Relative to its sample, this clone is medium-sized. The J gene is TRBJ2-1, the V gene TRBV28; no reliable D call. Germline CDR1 and CDR2: MDHEN and SYDVKM. The CDR3 contains 13 residues. V gave up 6 bases and J gave up 1 base, with 7 bases separating them. Written as DNA, the CDR3 is TGTGCCAGCAGGGCACGGTCCTACAATGAGCAGTTCTTC. It specifies CASRARSYNEQFF.

The chain uses TRBV6-2 or TRBV6-3 and TRBJ1-2, with unresolved D. V was cut by 3 bases and J by 4 bases, with 9 bases left in between. CDR1 and CDR2 from the germline V gene are MNHEY and SVGEGT. The CDR3 has 13 amino acids. The CDR3 sequence is CASSYGAFYGYTF. CDR3 bases: TGTGCCAGCAGTTATGGAGCGTTCTATGGCTACACCTTC.

The gene calls are TRBV11-3 and TRBJ2-7, with a tentative D call TRBD2 (6 bases). From germline, CDR1 is SGHNT and CDR2 YENEEA. There are 14 residues in the CDR3. The germline V and J ends were trimmed by 3 bases and 3 bases, with 12 bases remaining between them. CDR3 sequence: CASSFGGLIYEQYF. The CDR3 nucleotides are TGTGCCAGCAGCTTCGGGGGTTTAATCTACGAGCAGTACTTC.

The chain uses TRBV27 and TRBJ2-1; the match to TRBD2 covers 7 bases. From germline, CDR1 is MNHEY and CDR2 SMNVEV (reference sequence). CDR3 length: 14 residues. V gave up 4 bases and J gave up 3 bases; unmatched junction bases: 3. CDR3 sequence: CASSSGTIYNEQFF. CDR3 in DNA: TGTGCCAGCAGTTCCGGGACTATCTACAATGAGCAGTTCTTC.

The sample holds one count of this clone. The rearrangement uses TRBV15 and TRBJ2-1; 8 positions match TRBD1. Germline lookup yields CDR1 LNHNV and CDR2 YYDKDF (reference sequence). V trimming: 5 bases; J trimming: 4 bases; junction bases outside the gene matches: 7. The CDR3 runs 15 residues. The CDR3 region has the DNA TGTGCCACCAGCCTCGGGACAGGCGGATACAATGAGCAGTTCTTC. Residues: CATSLGTGGYNEQFF. Filled out from reference TRBV15 and TRBJ2-1, the complete variable domain reads DAMVIQNPRYQVTQFGKPVTLSCSQTLNHNVMYWYQQKSSQAPKLLFHYYDKDFNNEADTPDNFQSRRPNTSFCFLDIRSPGLGDTAMYLCATSLGTGGYNEQFFGPGTRLTVL.

V is TRBV5-1 and J is TRBJ2-1; 7 nucleotides align to TRBD2. The trim removed 5 bases at V and 8 bases at J, leaving 16 bases unmatched. Per the germline V gene, CDR1 is SGHRS and CDR2 is YFSETQ. The CDR3 covers 16 residues. The CDR3 region is CASRGGSTTAVDEQFF. DNA of the CDR3: TGCGCCAGCAGGGGAGGGAGTACAACCGCGGTAGATGAGCAGTTCTTC.